The clone carrying this T cell receptor beta chain was seen ten or more times. Its matching antigen is unknown. The record originates from a study of Graves' ophthalmopathy and Graves' hyperthyroidism. Points from the study as a whole: Blood also held most thyroid clonotypes expanded above 0.001 frequency. Separation of ophthalmopathy from stable hyperthyroidism was achieved by a 13-signature model, at roughly 90% sensitivity and approximately 81% specificity. Prediction of ophthalmopathy progression reached 70.59% sensitivity and roughly 72% specificity.

Exclusion covered patients with other autoimmune diseases or uncontrolled infections (as well as pregnancy or lactation). For repertoire sequencing, the TCR beta CDR3 regions were amplified from RNA transcripts. First-round RT-PCR used HTBI primers; second-round multiplex PCR followed. MiXCR was run by TCRdb on the multiplex PCR reads, yielding one entry per CDR3 protein. The sample has about 400,000 distinct CDR3 sequences; about 17% are singletons. The sequenced material came from peripheral blood. This receptor was taken from a woman younger than 30 with Graves' ophthalmopathy.

CDR3 residues: CASSLSKGSQPQHF. Written as DNA, the CDR3 is TGTGCCAGCAGTTTGTCGAAGGGGTCTCAGCCCCAGCATTTT. The chain is built from TRBV28 and TRBJ1-5; D possibly corresponds to TRBD1 (5 bases). Trimming cost V 3 bases and J 6 bases, with 12 bases left between them. The CDR3 totals 14 residues. Germline CDR1 is MDHEN and CDR2 is SYDVKM. The entire variable domain, with the rest obtained from reference TRBV28 and TRBJ1-5, is as follows: DVKVTQSSRYLVKRTGEKVFLECVQDMDHENMFWYRQDPGLGLRLIYFSYDVKMKEKGDIPEGYSVSREKKERFSLILESASTNQTSMYLCASSLSKGSQPQHFGDGTRLSIL.